This T cell receptor beta chain was recorded in a study of shared clonotypes between healthy human individuals. In this sample, this clone turned up once. The assay was immunoSEQ multiplex PCR, and TCRdb's table has in-frame clones only and misses some. This table holds around 2.1 million clones, 90% to 96% found once. CDR1 is MNHEY, CDR2 SMNVEV, per germline (reference sequence). The CDR3 totals 16 residues. V lost 3 bases and J lost 1, with 14 bases in between. This receptor was taken from a man between 18 and 29 years old in good health. The gene calls are TRBV27 and TRBJ2-3; possible D gene TRBD2, 6 bases. Source material: naive CD4+ T cells sorted from blood. This sample's subset: CD45RA+ positively selected. Here the CDR3 reads CASSFWRGLGTDTQYF. CDR3 nucleotide sequence: TGTGCCAGCAGTTTTTGGCGGGGTCTTGGCACAGATACGCAGTATTTT.